One T cell receptor (beta chain) is described in this entry. This CDR3 contains 12 residues. V lost 1 base, J lost 8 bases, and 8 bases lay in between. Germline V lookup: CDR1 MNHNS, CDR2 SASEGT. Clones were read by immunoSEQ multiplex PCR, and TCRdb kept only the in-frame ones, dropping some. The repertoire includes around 180,000 clones, 88% of them detected once, and under 5% sits in the top ten. This record belongs to a study of blood T cell repertoires in COVID-19. Study as a whole: Acute and convalescent COVID-19 specimens originated in the United States, Italy and Spain.

This receptor was taken from a human donor in a cohort sampled during active COVID-19. The chain carries TRBV6-1 and TRBJ1-1; no clear D. Material: peripheral blood. Here the CDR3 DNA reads TGTGCCAGCAGTGAAGGGGCAGACGAAGCTTTCTTT. Translation gives CASSEGADEAFF.